This TCR beta chain was obtained from a study of T cells after yellow fever vaccination. Regarding the study as a whole: Contamination by abundant bulk-population clonotypes could be present in FACS-sorted repertoires.

The V and J ends lost 3 bases and 3 bases respectively, with 9 bases between them. The CDR3 covers 13 residues. Germline V lookup: CDR1 DFQATT, CDR2 SNEGSKA (reference sequence). A single record per CDR3 protein comes from TCRdb applying MiXCR to the 5' RACE reads. The sample includes 300,000 or so distinct CDR3 sequences, around 8.1% of them seen just once. A note on this clonotype: Antigen specificity is unknown.

The starting material was PBMCs, obtained roughly 47 days after the first yellow fever vaccination. The V and J genes are TRBV20-1 and TRBJ1-5; D unclear. The TCR originated in a young man who received the YFV17D yellow fever vaccine. CDR3 in DNA: TGCAGTGCTAGGGAGGCTCACAATCAGCCCCAGCATTTT. Residues: CSAREAHNQPQHF.